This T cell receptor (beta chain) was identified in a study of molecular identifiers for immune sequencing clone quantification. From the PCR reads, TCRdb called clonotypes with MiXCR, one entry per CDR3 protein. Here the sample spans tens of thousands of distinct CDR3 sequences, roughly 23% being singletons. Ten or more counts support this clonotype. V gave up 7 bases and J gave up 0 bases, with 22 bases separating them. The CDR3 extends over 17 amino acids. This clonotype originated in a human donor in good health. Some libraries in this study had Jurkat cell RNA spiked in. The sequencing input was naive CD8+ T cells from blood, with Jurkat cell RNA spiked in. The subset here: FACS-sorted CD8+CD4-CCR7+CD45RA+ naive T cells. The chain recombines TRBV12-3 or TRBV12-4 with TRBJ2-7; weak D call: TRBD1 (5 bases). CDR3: CASTNLFPGALSYEQYF. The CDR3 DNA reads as TGTGCCAGCACCAACCTATTCCCTGGGGCCCTCTCCTACGAGCAGTACTTC.